This is a list of T cell receptor beta chains from one sample in a study of T cells in Graves' hyperthyroidism and ophthalmopathy. TCRdb processed the multiplex PCR reads anew with MiXCR; each CDR3 protein has one entry. The sample shows 200,000 to 250,000 distinct CDR3 sequences, roughly 18% of them seen only once. Sample: blood. These receptors were collected from a man aged 40-50 years with Graves' hyperthyroidism. Each CDR3 is given with its conserved first and last residue.

j_call v_call cdr3_aa
TRBJ2-3 TRBV7-2 CASSFGLAGGAGTQYF
TRBJ2-3 TRBV7-7 CASSSVATDTQYF
TRBJ2-7 TRBV2 CASMGVQQNYEQYF
TRBJ1-1 TRBV4-2 CASSQDLGYRAFF
TRBJ2-1 TRBV4-3 CASSHQSNEQFF
TRBJ1-2 TRBV7-9 CASSSTGNYGYTF
TRBJ1-1 TRBV7-2 CASSLVSVSEAFF
TRBJ2-1 TRBV20-1 CSAGRQSSYNEQFF
TRBJ2-2 TRBV19 CASSMAGPGELFF
TRBJ2-7 TRBV20-1 CSATDRGPSSYEQYF
TRBJ1-1 TRBV25-1 CASSGRTEAFF
TRBJ1-6 TRBV7-3 CASSLPHRGEVYNSPLHF
TRBJ2-3 TRBV6-2/TRBV6-3 CASSYSLILAGGPGDTQYF
TRBJ1-6 TRBV20-1 CSAIHAQLDSPLHF
TRBJ1-1 TRBV5-5 CASSLMTAEAFF
TRBJ2-5 TRBV4-1 CASSQDRGAETQYF
TRBJ2-1 TRBV11-2 CASTLTASYNEQFF
TRBJ2-3 TRBV18 CASAGAGSTDTQYF
TRBJ2-7 TRBV7-2 CASSLDFGRKEQYF
TRBJ2-4 TRBV7-3 CASSLGGPGANIQYF
TRBJ2-7 TRBV9 CASSGGTGPSYEQYF
TRBJ2-1 TRBV7-2 CASSQIAGGPHNEQFF
TRBJ1-1 TRBV6-6 CASSYSRTDRGQGAFF
TRBJ2-7 TRBV18 CASSTQGNEQYF
TRBJ1-5 TRBV12-3/TRBV12-4 CASSFFFFFCRGGSSRYQPQHF
TRBJ1-1 TRBV10-3 CAISEGTENTEAFF
TRBJ2-2 TRBV20-1 CSARGNTFTTGELFF
TRBJ1-1 TRBV20-1 CSARDPRQGLGANTEAFF
TRBJ2-1 TRBV30 CAWSPSHNEQFF
TRBJ2-1 TRBV30 CAWSVLAGPGNNEQFF
TRBJ2-5 TRBV7-7 CASSLAGTAQETQYF
TRBJ1-2 TRBV7-2 CASSFYREGYTF
TRBJ2-1 TRBV11-1 CASSLSGGHEQFF
TRBJ2-5 TRBV20-1 CSAATSGGEETQYF
TRBJ1-2 TRBV6-1 CASTADYGYTF
TRBJ1-1 TRBV12-3/TRBV12-4 CASSFSPGTGEAFF
TRBJ1-2 TRBV2 CASSTSNPQVYTF
TRBJ2-1 TRBV5-6 CASSSDITNYNEQFF
TRBJ2-3 TRBV6-1 CASSEGGLERGGDTQYF
TRBJ1-3 TRBV20-1 CSASDRGNTIYF
TRBJ1-2 TRBV20-1 CSARDFREVMGYTF
TRBJ1-2 TRBV20-1 CSAREGPNGYTF
TRBJ2-4 TRBV9 CASSPSGTTQNIQYF
TRBJ2-1 TRBV11-2 CASSGSGLPTGEQFF
TRBJ1-2 TRBV15 CATSRDRGSSNYGYTF
TRBJ2-3 TRBV6-2/TRBV6-3 CASSLSLGQADTQYF
TRBJ2-2 TRBV5-1 CASSLDQVDTGELFF
TRBJ2-1 TRBV27 CASSWRRGEQFF
TRBJ2-2 TRBV6-1 CASSPGGLTYTGELFF
TRBJ2-7 TRBV2 CASTRSTGLLEEQYF